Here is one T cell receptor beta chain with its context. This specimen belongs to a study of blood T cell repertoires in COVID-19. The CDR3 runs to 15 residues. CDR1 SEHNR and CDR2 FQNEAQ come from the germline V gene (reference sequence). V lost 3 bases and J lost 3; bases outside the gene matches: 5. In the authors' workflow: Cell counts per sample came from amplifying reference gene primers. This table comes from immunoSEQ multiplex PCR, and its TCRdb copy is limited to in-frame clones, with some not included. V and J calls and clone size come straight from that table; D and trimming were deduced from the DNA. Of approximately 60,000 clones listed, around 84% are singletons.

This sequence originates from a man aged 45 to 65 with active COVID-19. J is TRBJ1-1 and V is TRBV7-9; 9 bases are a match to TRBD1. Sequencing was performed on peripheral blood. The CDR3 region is CASSLGQGTHTEAFF. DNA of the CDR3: TGTGCCAGCAGCTTGGGACAGGGAACACACACTGAAGCTTTCTTT.